Here is one T cell receptor (beta chain) with its context. In germline, CDR1 is PRHDT, CDR2 FYEKMQ (reference sequence). V was shortened by 2 bases and J by 2 bases, with 9 bases between the two germline ends. The CDR3 totals 14 residues. Sequencing was performed with immunoSEQ multiplex PCR; in TCRdb, only in-frame clones are kept and a portion is missing. This table holds about 170,000 clones, about 83% found once. This entry is derived from a study of blood T cell repertoires in COVID-19. The wider study: Samples representing acute and convalescent COVID-19 were sourced from the United States, Italy and Spain. PBMCs, B-cell-depleted T cells, or T cells were the source of the cDNA or gDNA that made up the material.

This clonotype was sampled from a woman aged 70-85 years who had recovered from COVID-19. The gene calls are TRBV13 and TRBJ1-2; D call uncertain. The sample consisted of peripheral blood. CDR3 residues: CASSLRSGNYGYTF. For the CDR3, the DNA is TGTGCCAGCAGCTTACGAAGCGGCAACTATGGCTACACCTTC.